Shown below are 3 T cell receptor beta chains from a single sample sequenced in a study of identical twins. TCRdb re-called the 5' RACE reads with MiXCR, one entry per CDR3 protein. The sample has some 500,000 distinct CDR3 sequences, approximately 22% seen once. These data were also reused for a study on T cells expressing NK-cell markers.

Sequencing was carried out using CD4+ T cells sorted from blood. These receptors were obtained from a young woman in good health.

The chain carries TRBV15 and TRBJ2-7; 9 nucleotides align to TRBD1. Germline V gene sequence: CDR1 LNHNV, CDR2 YYDKDF (reference sequence). CDR3 length: 15 residues. Losses at the gene ends were 4 bases for V and 2 bases for J; bases not matched to a gene: 6. The DNA of the CDR3 is TGTGCCACCAGCAAGAACCGGGACAGGGCCTACGAGCAGTACTTC. The encoded protein is CATSKNRDRAYEQYF.

This clonotype was found a few times. V is TRBV12-3 or TRBV12-4 and J is TRBJ1-1; D perhaps matches TRBD1 (6 bases). The CDR3 totals 16 residues. Trimming took off 5 bases at V and 0 bases at J, with 16 bases between the two ends. DNA of the CDR3: TGTGCCAGCAGTAAAACCCTGACAGGCATGAACACTGAAGCTTTCTTT. Amino acids: CASSKTLTGMNTEAFF.

This clonotype came up a few times. J is TRBJ2-5 and V is TRBV19, with TRBD2 identical over 12 bases. The CDR3 sequence is 18 residues long. Germline assignment: CDR1 LNHDA and CDR2 SQIVND (reference sequence). Losses at the gene ends were 5 bases for V and 1 base for J; bases not matched to a gene: 11. The CDR3 spells CASSLTSGSVTRQETQYF. CDR3 nucleotides: TGTGCCAGTAGTCTGACTAGCGGGAGCGTAACCCGCCAAGAGACCCAGTACTTC. Full variable domain (rest looked up from reference TRBV19 and TRBJ2-5): DGGITQSPKYLFRKEGQNVTLSCEQNLNHDAMYWYRQDPGQGLRLIYYSQIVNDFQKGDIAEGYSVSREKKESFPLTVTSAQKNPTAFYLCASSLTSGSVTRQETQYFGPGTRLLVL.